Below are 13 T cell receptor beta chains sequenced from a single sample in a study of response to subunit inactivated influenza vaccine. TCRdb re-derived calls from the RT-PCR reads in MiXCR, one entry per CDR3 protein. This table has roughly 700,000 distinct CDR3 sequences, around 14% appearing once. Sample: PBMCs from blood, taken approximately 12 days after vaccination. Source of these receptors: a man aged 45-60 years who received an inactivated influenza vaccine.

The chain links TRBV20-1 to TRBJ2-7; TRBD2 matches 9 bases. The CDR3 loop spans 15 amino acids. With V trimmed by 7 bases and J by 2 bases, 12 bases remained unmatched. Germline V gene sequence: CDR1 DFQATT, CDR2 SNEGSKA (reference sequence). CDR3 sequence (DNA): TGCAGTGGCAGTCCTTCTAGCGGGGCAGCCTACGAGCAGTACTTC. Translated, it gives CSGSPSSGAAYEQYF.

The sample holds a few counts of this clonotype. V is TRBV5-1 and J is TRBJ2-7; 8 bases map to TRBD2. The V gene end was trimmed by 0 bases and the J gene end by 2 bases; junction bases not matched to a gene: 4. CDR3 length: 15 amino acids. The germline V gene encodes CDR1 SGHRS and CDR2 YFSETQ. CDR3 protein: CASSLAGGTAYEQYF. The CDR3 bases are TGCGCCAGCAGCTTGGCGGGGGGGACGGCCTACGAGCAGTACTTC.

The rearrangement uses TRBV20-1 and TRBJ1-1; D unresolved. Trimming removed 3 bases at V and 4 bases at J, with 12 bases between. Germline V gene lookup returns CDR1 DFQATT and CDR2 SNEGSKA (reference sequence). The length of the CDR3 is 13 residues. Here the CDR3 reads CSARAGLSTEAFF. The CDR3 nucleotides read TGCAGTGCTAGGGCCGGGCTCTCCACTGAAGCTTTCTTT.

V is TRBV5-1 and J is TRBJ1-3; 7 bases are shared with TRBD1. The CDR3 runs to 16 residues. Germline lookup yields CDR1 SGHRS and CDR2 YFSETQ. Unmatched junction bases numbered 12, after V lost 1 base and J lost 8 bases. The CDR3 sequence is CASSLKGTEAGHTIYF. CDR3 sequence (DNA): TGCGCCAGCAGCTTGAAAGGGACAGAAGCTGGGCACACCATATATTTT.

Only a few counts were recorded for this clonotype. The V gene is TRBV18, the J gene TRBJ2-3; 8 bases are a match to TRBD1. Germline lookup yields CDR1 KGHSH and CDR2 LQKENI. J was trimmed by 6 bases and V by 2 bases; bases with no gene match: 4. The CDR3 has 14 amino acids. CDR3 nucleotide sequence: TGTGCCAGCTCACCAAGGACAGGGTTGGATACGCAGTATTTT. This codes for CASSPRTGLDTQYF. Variable domain in full (rest from reference TRBV18 and TRBJ2-3): NAGVMQNPRHLVRRRGQEARLRCSPMKGHSHVYWYRQLPEEGLKFMVYLQKENIIDESGMPKERFSAEFPKEGPSILRIQQVVRGDSAAYFCASSPRTGLDTQYFGPGTRLTVL.

This clonotype was seen only a few times. The chain carries TRBV28 and TRBJ2-2, with TRBD2 as a possible D gene (5 bases). CDR3 length: 15 amino acids. Trimming cost V 4 bases and J 3 bases, with 12 bases left between them. Per germline, CDR1 MDHEN and CDR2 SYDVKM. This CDR3 is CASSYSGVDTGELFF. In nucleotides, the CDR3 is TGTGCCAGCAGTTACTCCGGGGTGGACACCGGGGAGCTGTTTTTT.

The CDR3 region is CASSGTELAYEQYF. CDR3 nucleotide sequence: TGTGCCAGCAGCGGAACAGAATTGGCCTACGAGCAGTACTTC. This chain connects TRBV7-2 to TRBJ2-7, with D hard to call. The ends were cut back, 5 bases at V and 2 bases at J, with 13 bases in the middle. Germline CDR1 and CDR2: SGHTA and FQGNSA. The CDR3 contains 14 residues.

A few counts support this clonotype. The genes are TRBV19 and TRBJ1-1; possible D gene TRBD1, 5 bases. The CDR3 runs 15 residues. Trimming stripped 3 bases from V and 1 base from J, with 12 bases between. The germline CDR1 and CDR2 sequences are LNHDA and SQIVND (reference sequence). The CDR3, as DNA: TGTGCCAGTAGTATTTACGGACAAGGGAACACTGAAGCTTTCTTT. Translating gives CASSIYGQGNTEAFF. Full variable domain (remainder filled in from reference TRBV19 and TRBJ1-1): DGGITQSPKYLFRKEGQNVTLSCEQNLNHDAMYWYRQDPGQGLRLIYYSQIVNDFQKGDIAEGYSVSREKKESFPLTVTSAQKNPTAFYLCASSIYGQGNTEAFFGQGTRLTVV.

This clonotype was detected a few times. V gene TRBV23-1 combines with J gene TRBJ2-7; D unresolved. TRBV23-1 is an ORF for which the function is uncertain. Trimming took 8 bases from V and 4 from J, leaving 18 bases between them. This CDR3 is 14 amino acids long. As DNA, the CDR3 is TGCGCCAGCCCCCGTGCCGGCCCTCTGTACGAGCAGTACTTC. It specifies CASPRAGPLYEQYF.

The sample holds many counts of this clonotype. The chain couples TRBV12-3 or TRBV12-4 to TRBJ2-7, with TRBD1 matching 12 bases. The CDR3 runs to 15 residues. V trimming: 3 bases; J trimming: 4 bases; junction bases outside the gene matches: 4. CDR3 residues: CASSLGTGGLYEQYF. CDR3 coding DNA: TGTGCCAGCAGTTTGGGGACAGGGGGCCTTTACGAGCAGTACTTC.

This clonotype was observed at least ten times. The chain employs TRBV7-9 and TRBJ2-1, with D perhaps TRBD1 or TRBD2 (5 bases each). Trimming took off 2 bases at V and 7 bases at J, with 15 bases between the two ends. There are 15 residues in the CDR3. Per germline, CDR1 SEHNR and CDR2 FQNEAQ (reference sequence). CDR3 in amino acids: CASSLMTGTGNEQFF. The CDR3 DNA follows: TGTGCCAGCAGCTTAATGACCGGGACGGGGAATGAGCAGTTCTTC.

The chain joins TRBV20-1 to TRBJ2-7; no reliable D call. V was trimmed by 3 bases and J by 5 bases, leaving 14 bases between them. CDR1 DFQATT and CDR2 SNEGSKA come from the germline V gene (reference sequence). This CDR3 is built from 13 residues. The CDR3 DNA reads TGCAGTGCTAGGAGCCCAACAAACCACGAGCAGTACTTC. This sequence encodes CSARSPTNHEQYF.

The V gene is TRBV6-1, the J gene TRBJ2-7, with TRBD1 matching over 11 bases. CDR3 size: 15 residues. V lost 7 bases and J lost 2; bases outside the gene matches: 7. The V gene's germline CDR1 is MNHNS and CDR2 SASEGT. CDR3 region: CASKSGTGGTYEQYF. The CDR3 bases are TGTGCCAGCAAAAGCGGGACAGGGGGTACCTACGAGCAGTACTTC.